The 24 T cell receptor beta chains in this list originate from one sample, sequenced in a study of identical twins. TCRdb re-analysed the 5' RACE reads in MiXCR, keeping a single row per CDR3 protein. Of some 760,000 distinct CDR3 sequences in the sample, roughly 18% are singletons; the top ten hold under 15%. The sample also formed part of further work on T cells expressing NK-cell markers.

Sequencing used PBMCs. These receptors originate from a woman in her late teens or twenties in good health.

CDR3 amino acids: CSAKVPTGGEQFF. The CDR3 coding sequence is TGCAGTGCTAAGGTTCCTACAGGGGGCGAGCAGTTCTTC. V is TRBV20-1 and J is TRBJ2-1; 9 bases align to TRBD1. J was trimmed by 10 bases and V by 4 bases; bases with no gene match: 8. Germline V gene lookup returns CDR1 DFQATT and CDR2 SNEGSKA (reference sequence). The CDR3 contains 13 residues.

The CDR3 coding sequence is TGTGCCAGCAGCCAAGGGGGCTTAGGGGATGAGCAGTTCTTC. Protein product: CASSQGGLGDEQFF. This rearrangement joins TRBV5-6 to TRBJ2-1, with 7 bases matching TRBD1. The ends lost 4 bases at V and 8 bases at J; junction bases unmatched: 9. The length of the CDR3 is 14 residues. Germline lookup yields CDR1 SGHDT and CDR2 YYEEEE.

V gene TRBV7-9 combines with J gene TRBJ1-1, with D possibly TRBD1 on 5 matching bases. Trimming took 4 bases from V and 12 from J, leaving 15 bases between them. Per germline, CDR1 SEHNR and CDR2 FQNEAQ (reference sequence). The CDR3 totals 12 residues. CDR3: CASSSSRGGSFF. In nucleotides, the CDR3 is TGTGCCAGCAGCTCAAGTAGGGGTGGATCTTTCTTT.

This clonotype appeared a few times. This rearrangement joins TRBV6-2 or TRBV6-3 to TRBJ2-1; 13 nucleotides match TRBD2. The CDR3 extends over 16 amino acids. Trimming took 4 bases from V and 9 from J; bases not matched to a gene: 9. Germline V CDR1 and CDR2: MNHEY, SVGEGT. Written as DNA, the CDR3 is TGTGCCAGCAGTTCTCCGGGACTAGCGGGAATTGGTGAGCAGTTCTTC. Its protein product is CASSSPGLAGIGEQFF.

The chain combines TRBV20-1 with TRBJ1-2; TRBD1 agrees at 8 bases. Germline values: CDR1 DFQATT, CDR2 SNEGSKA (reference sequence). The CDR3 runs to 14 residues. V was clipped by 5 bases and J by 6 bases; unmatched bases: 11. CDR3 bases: TGCAGTGCTCAAACCGGACAGGGCATCGATGGCTACACCTTC. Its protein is CSAQTGQGIDGYTF.

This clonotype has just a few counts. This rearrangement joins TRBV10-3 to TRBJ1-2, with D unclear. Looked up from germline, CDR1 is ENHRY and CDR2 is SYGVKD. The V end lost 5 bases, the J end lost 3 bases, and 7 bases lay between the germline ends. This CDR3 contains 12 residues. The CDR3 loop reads CAISRVDYGYTF. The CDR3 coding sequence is TGTGCCATCAGTCGGGTTGACTATGGCTACACCTTC.

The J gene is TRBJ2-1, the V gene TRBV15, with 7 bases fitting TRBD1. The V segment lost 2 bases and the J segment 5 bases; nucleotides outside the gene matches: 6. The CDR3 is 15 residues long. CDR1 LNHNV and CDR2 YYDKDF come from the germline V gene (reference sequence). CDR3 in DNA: TGTGCCACCAGCAGATTCGGGACAGAAAACAATGAGCAGTTCTTC. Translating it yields CATSRFGTENNEQFF.

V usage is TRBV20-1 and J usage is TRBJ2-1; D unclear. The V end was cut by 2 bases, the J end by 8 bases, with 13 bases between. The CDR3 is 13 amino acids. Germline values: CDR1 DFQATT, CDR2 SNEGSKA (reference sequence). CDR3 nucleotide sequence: TGCAGTGCTAGAAGCATCATCGGAGATGAGCAGTTCTTC. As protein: CSARSIIGDEQFF.

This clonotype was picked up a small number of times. The CDR3 coding sequence is TGTGCCAGCAGCTTGGTACGTACCACAAGCGAGCAGTACTTC. Its translation is CASSLVRTTSEQYF. The V call is TRBV5-8, the J call TRBJ2-7; D is uncertain. V shed 0 bases and J shed 6 bases, with 13 bases lying between them. Germline CDR1 reads SGHTS; CDR2 reads YDEGEE. The CDR3 loop spans 14 amino acids. The full variable domain, completed using reference TRBV5-8 and TRBJ2-7, is EAGVTQSPTHLIKTRGQQATLRCSPISGHTSVYWYQQALGLGLQFLLWYDEGEERNRGNFPPRFSGRQFPNYSSELNVNALELEDSALYLCASSLVRTTSEQYFGPGTRLTVT.

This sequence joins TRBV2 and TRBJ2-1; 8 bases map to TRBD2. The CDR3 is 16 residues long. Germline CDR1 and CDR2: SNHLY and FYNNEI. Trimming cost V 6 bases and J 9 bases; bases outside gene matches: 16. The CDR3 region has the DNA TGTGCCAGCAGCTACTCCCCCAGCGGGAGTGGTCTTGAGCAGTTCTTC. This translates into CASSYSPSGSGLEQFF.

CDR3 DNA: TGTGCCAGCAGCCCAGGGACAGAGTTACTATATGGCTACACCTTC. Residues: CASSPGTELLYGYTF. The chain has TRBV7-9 and TRBJ1-2; 7 positions agree with TRBD1. The CDR3 is made up of 15 amino acids. CDR1 is SEHNR, CDR2 FQNEAQ, per germline (reference sequence). V gave up 5 bases and J gave up 5 bases; unmatched junction bases: 11. Using reference TRBV7-9 and TRBJ1-2 for the parts outside the CDR3, the full variable domain is DTGVSQNPRHKITKRGQNVTFRCDPISEHNRLYWYRQTLGQGPEFLTYFQNEAQLEKSRLLSDRFSAERPKGSFSTLEIQRTEQGDSAMYLCASSPGTELLYGYTFGSGTRLTVV.

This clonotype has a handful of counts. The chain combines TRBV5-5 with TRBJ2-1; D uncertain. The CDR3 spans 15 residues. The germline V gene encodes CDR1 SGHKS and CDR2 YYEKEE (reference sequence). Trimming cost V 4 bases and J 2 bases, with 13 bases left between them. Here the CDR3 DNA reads TGTGCCAGCAGCCCTACCGATGACCCCTACAATGAGCAGTTCTTC. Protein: CASSPTDDPYNEQFF.

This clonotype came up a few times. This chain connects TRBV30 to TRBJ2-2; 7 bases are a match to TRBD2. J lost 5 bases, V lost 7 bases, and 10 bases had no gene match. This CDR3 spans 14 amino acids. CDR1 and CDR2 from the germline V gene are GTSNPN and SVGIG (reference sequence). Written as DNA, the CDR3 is TGTGCCTATTCAGCGGGATCCCTTACCGGGGAGCTGTTTTTT. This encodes CAYSAGSLTGELFF.

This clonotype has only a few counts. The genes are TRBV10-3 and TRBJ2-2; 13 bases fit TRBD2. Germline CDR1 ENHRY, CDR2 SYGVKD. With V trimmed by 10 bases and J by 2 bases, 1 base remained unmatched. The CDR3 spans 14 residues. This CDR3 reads CATGLAGNTGELFF. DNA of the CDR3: TGTGCCACGGGACTAGCGGGAAACACCGGGGAGCTGTTTTTT.

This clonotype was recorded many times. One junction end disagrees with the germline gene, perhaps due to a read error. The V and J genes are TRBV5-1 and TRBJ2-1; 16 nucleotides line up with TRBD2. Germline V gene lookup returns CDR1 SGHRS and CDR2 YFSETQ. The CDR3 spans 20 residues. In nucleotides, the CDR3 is TGCGCCAGCAGCAAAATGGGACTAGCGGGAGGGCCCCCCTCCAACAATGAGCAGTTCTTC. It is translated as CASSKMGLAGGPPSNNEQFF.

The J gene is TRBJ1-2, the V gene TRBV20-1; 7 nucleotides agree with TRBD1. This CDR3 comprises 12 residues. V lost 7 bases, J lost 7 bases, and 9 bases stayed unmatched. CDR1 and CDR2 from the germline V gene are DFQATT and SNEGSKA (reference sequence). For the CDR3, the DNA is TGCAGTGTTACTACTGGGACAGCTGGCTACACCTTC. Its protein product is CSVTTGTAGYTF.

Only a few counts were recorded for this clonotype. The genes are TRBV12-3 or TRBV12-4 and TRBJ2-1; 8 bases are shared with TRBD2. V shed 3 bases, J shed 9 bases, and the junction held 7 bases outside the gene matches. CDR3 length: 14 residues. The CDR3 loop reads CASSFGSGSSEQFF. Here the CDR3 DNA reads TGTGCCAGCAGTTTCGGAAGCGGGAGTAGTGAGCAGTTCTTC.

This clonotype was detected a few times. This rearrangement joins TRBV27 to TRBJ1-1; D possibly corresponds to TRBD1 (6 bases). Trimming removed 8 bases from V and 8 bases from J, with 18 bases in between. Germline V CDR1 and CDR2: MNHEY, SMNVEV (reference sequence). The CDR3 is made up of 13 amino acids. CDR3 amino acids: CASAQTGTLEAFF. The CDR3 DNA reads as TGTGCCAGCGCCCAAACAGGGACGCTGGAAGCTTTCTTT.

CDR3 protein: CSAGGMDYGYTF. CDR3 bases: TGCAGCGCAGGGGGCATGGACTATGGCTACACCTTC. This chain uses TRBV29-1 with TRBJ1-2; TRBD1 aligns across 8 bases. There are 12 residues in the CDR3. Germline V gives CDR1 SQVTM, CDR2 ANQGSEA. With 7 bases clipped from V and 3 bases from J, the junction kept 4 bases outside the gene matches. The variable domain in full, with the rest retrieved from reference TRBV29-1 and TRBJ1-2, is SAVISQKPSRDICQRGTSLTIQCQVDSQVTMMFWYRQQPGQSLTLIATANQGSEATYESGFVIDKFPISRPNLTFSTLTVSNMSPEDSSIYLCSAGGMDYGYTFGSGTRLTVV.

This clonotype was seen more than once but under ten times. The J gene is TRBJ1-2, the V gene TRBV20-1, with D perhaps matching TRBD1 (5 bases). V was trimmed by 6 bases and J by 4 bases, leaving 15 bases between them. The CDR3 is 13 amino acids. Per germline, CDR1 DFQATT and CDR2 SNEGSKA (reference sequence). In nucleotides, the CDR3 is TGCAGTGCGCAGATGGGGGGAATCTATGGCTACACCTTC. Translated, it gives CSAQMGGIYGYTF.

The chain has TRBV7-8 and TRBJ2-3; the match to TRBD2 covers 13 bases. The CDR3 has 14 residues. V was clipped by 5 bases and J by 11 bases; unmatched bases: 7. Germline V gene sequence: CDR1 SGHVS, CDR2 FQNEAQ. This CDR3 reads CASSLGTSGAVQYF. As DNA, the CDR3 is TGTGCCAGCAGCCTCGGGACTAGCGGGGCCGTGCAGTATTTT.

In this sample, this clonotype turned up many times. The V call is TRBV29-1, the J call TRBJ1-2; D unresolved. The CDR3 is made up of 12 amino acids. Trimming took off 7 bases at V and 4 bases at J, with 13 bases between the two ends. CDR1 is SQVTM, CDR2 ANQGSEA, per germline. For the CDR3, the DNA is TGCAGCGGGGGTGGGAGCTTCTATGGCTACACCTTC. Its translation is CSGGGSFYGYTF. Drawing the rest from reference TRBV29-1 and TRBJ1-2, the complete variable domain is SAVISQKPSRDICQRGTSLTIQCQVDSQVTMMFWYRQQPGQSLTLIATANQGSEATYESGFVIDKFPISRPNLTFSTLTVSNMSPEDSSIYLCSGGGSFYGYTFGSGTRLTVV.

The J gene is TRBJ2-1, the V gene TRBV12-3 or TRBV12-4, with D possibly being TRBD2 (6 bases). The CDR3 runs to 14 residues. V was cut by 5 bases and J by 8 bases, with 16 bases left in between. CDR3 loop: CASSLSRTTDEQFF. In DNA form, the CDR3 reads TGTGCCAGCAGTCTGAGCCGGACTACCGATGAGCAGTTCTTC.

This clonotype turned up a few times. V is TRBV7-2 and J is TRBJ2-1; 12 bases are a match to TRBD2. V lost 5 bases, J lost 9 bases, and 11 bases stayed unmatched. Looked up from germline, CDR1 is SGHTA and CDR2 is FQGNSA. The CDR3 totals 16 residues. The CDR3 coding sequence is TGTGCCAGCAGCCCTTCTAGCGGGAGGGCCTCGCGTGAGCAGTTCTTC. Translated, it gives CASSPSSGRASREQFF.